This is a list of T cell receptor beta chains from one sample in a study of blood T cell repertoires in COVID-19. Profiling relied on immunoSEQ multiplex PCR, and the TCRdb table lists in-frame clones only, not all of them. The sample has about 170,000 clones, more than 65% seen once. The source material was peripheral blood. The receptors here all came from a woman of 80 years or more with active or convalescent COVID-19. CDR3s include the opening cysteine and the closing phenylalanine or tryptophan. The D gene is left open where the match is weak. The size of a clone is reported for some rows only, either as once, few or many, or as a class for expanded clones.

>TRBD1|TRBJ2-7|TRBV30|NA
CAWTPNRDRVCEQYF
TGTGCCTGGACTCCGAACCGGGACAGGGTATGCGAGCAGTACTTC
>TRBD1|TRBJ1-5|TRBV28|few
CAAVPGTGTNQPQHF
TGTGCAGCCGTCCCCGGGACAGGTACCAATCAGCCCCAGCATTTT
>NA|TRBJ1-5|TRBV6-5|NA
CASWTDLYSNQPQHF
TGTGCCAGCTGGACAGATCTATATAGCAATCAGCCCCAGCATTTT
>NA|TRBJ2-1|TRBV6-5|NA
CASSYSRLDRYDEQFF
TGTGCCAGCAGTTACTCAAGACTAGATCGGTATGATGAGCAGTTCTTC
>TRBD1|TRBJ2-1|TRBV7-3|NA
CASSSGTGAYNEQFF
TGTGCCAGCAGCTCCGGGACAGGGGCCTACAATGAGCAGTTCTTC
>NA|TRBJ1-1|TRBV6-5|NA
CASSYKGLDTEAFF
TGTGCCAGCAGTTATAAGGGGCTTGACACTGAAGCTTTCTTT
>TRBD1|TRBJ1-2|TRBV10-3|NA
CAISEREIGQGYGYTF
TGTGCCATCAGTGAGCGAGAAATCGGACAGGGCTATGGCTACACCTTC
>NA|TRBJ2-1|TRBV28|NA
CASSLISPNEQFF
TGTGCCAGCAGTTTAATTTCCCCTAATGAGCAGTTCTTC
>NA|TRBJ2-2|TRBV7-3|many
CASSLATGELFF
TGTGCCAGCAGCTTGGCTACCGGGGAGCTGTTTTTT
>NA|TRBJ1-1|TRBV27|NA
CASSRGGTEAFF
TGTGCCAGCAGTAGGGGGGGCACTGAAGCTTTCTTT
>NA|TRBJ1-1|TRBV20-1|NA
CSASATALGAEAFF
TGCAGTGCTAGTGCGACAGCCCTTGGCGCTGAAGCTTTCTTT
>TRBD2|TRBJ2-1|TRBV24-1|NA
CATSDLQFGTSGSHNEQFF
TGTGCCACCAGTGATTTGCAATTTGGGACTAGCGGGTCCCACAATGAGCAGTTCTTC
>TRBD1|TRBJ2-1|TRBV5-1|NA
CASSLGGQGAEQFF
TGCGCCAGCAGCTTGGGAGGACAGGGTGCTGAGCAGTTCTTC
>TRBD2|TRBJ2-7|TRBV11-2|NA
CASEGRRLAGSYEQYF
TGTGCCAGCGAGGGTAGAAGACTAGCGGGCTCCTACGAGCAGTACTTC
>TRBD2|TRBJ2-1|TRBV24-1|once
CATSDPTLAVDEQFF
TGTGCCACCAGTGACCCGACGCTAGCGGTGGATGAGCAGTTCTTC
>NA|TRBJ2-1|TRBV5-1|NA
CASSEGGYNEQFF
TGCGCCAGCAGCGAAGGGGGTTACAATGAGCAGTTCTTC